A single sample gave rise to the 5 T cell receptor beta chains below, sequenced in a study of beta chain features in type 1 diabetes (dated by TCRdb to the late 2010s). Library preparation was by the immunoSEQ multiplex PCR assay. All of the isolated RNA was reverse transcribed with the High Capacity cDNA Reverse Transcription Kit, so expressed TCRB transcripts were sequenced. The source is immuneACCESS, and TCRdb retained only in-frame sequences with V and J called. Part of the clones is not carried over; for the studies checked, unresolved V genes explain less than half of this, and the remainder is unexplained. The sample data list about 620,000 clones, and roughly 16% of these were observed just once. The top ten clonotypes cover around 0.1% of the sample. What was sequenced was naive CD4+ T cells from blood. According to the study, the label for this sample's cell subset or site signals: true naive CD4+ T cells. These receptors were collected from a man between 18 and 35 years old in good health.

The CDR3, as DNA: TGTGCCAGCAGCTTAGGCCAATACGAGCAGTACTTC. Translated: CASSLGQYEQYF. The rearrangement links TRBV13 to TRBJ2-7; no clear D. Between the trimmed V and J ends, which lost 0 bases and 4 bases, there was a span of 4 bases. CDR1 is PRHDT, CDR2 FYEKMQ, per germline (reference sequence). The CDR3 spans 12 residues.

In this sample, this clone turned up a few times. This chain uses TRBV15 with TRBJ2-5; the match to TRBD1 covers 11 bases. CDR3 length: 15 amino acids. CDR1 is LNHNV, CDR2 YYDKDF, per germline (reference sequence). J lost 9 bases, V lost 2 bases, and 8 bases had no gene match. The CDR3 is CATSRPHGQGAPQYF. For the CDR3, the DNA is TGTGCCACCAGCAGACCACACGGACAGGGGGCCCCCCAGTACTTC.

This clone was observed a few times. The rearrangement links TRBV9 to TRBJ2-1; 8 bases align to TRBD2. The CDR3 runs to 15 residues. From germline, CDR1 is SGDLS and CDR2 YYNGEE. V lost 6 bases and J lost 3; bases outside the gene matches: 8. The CDR3 reads CASNTGLAFYNEQFF. In DNA form, the CDR3 reads TGTGCCAGCAACACCGGACTAGCTTTCTACAATGAGCAGTTCTTC.

This chain uses TRBV25-1 with TRBJ2-7; D call uncertain. This CDR3 region has 10 residues. Germline V gives CDR1 MGHDK, CDR2 SYGVNS. V was cut by 3 bases and J by 5 bases, with 2 bases left in between. The CDR3 sequence: CASSDDEQYF. The CDR3 nucleotides are TGTGCCAGCAGTGACGACGAGCAGTACTTC.

The chain employs TRBV19 and TRBJ1-5; D unresolved. CDR3 length equals 14 residues. Trimming removed 5 bases from V and 4 bases from J, with 12 bases in between. Germline CDR1 and CDR2: LNHDA and SQIVND (reference sequence). In DNA form, the CDR3 reads TGTGCCAGTAGTCCCAGACTCCTGAATCAGCCCCAGCATTTT. Residues: CASSPRLLNQPQHF.